This entry concerns a single TCR beta chain. These data are taken from a study of CD8 T cells in Susac syndrome. Reverse transcription used roughly 0.5 to 1 ug RNA and random hexamers. TCRdb re-derived calls from the immunoSEQ multiplex PCR reads in MiXCR, one entry per CDR3 protein. Of roughly 150,000 distinct CDR3 sequences listed, about 95% were seen once; the top ten hold 0.16%. With 1 base clipped from V and 0 bases from J, the junction kept 7 bases outside the gene matches. This CDR3 spans 17 amino acids. From germline, CDR1 is SGHAT and CDR2 FQNNGV. The rearrangement uses TRBV11-2 and TRBJ2-7, with 9 bases aligning to TRBD2. What was sequenced was CD4+ T cells from PBMCs. The clonotype comes from a human donor with Susac syndrome. For the CDR3, the DNA is TGTGCCAGCAGCTTAGGCCGTAGCGGGGGAGTCTCCTACGAGCAGTACTTC. Translated, it gives CASSLGRSGGVSYEQYF.